This T cell receptor (beta chain) comes out of a study of radiation and T cells in renal cell carcinoma. General study points: In blood, top tumor clones expanded by 2 weeks, shrinking by 4. Without pretreatment biopsies, baseline tumor clonotype presence was undetermined.

With V trimmed by 0 bases and J by 4 bases, 15 bases remained unmatched. The CDR3 sequence is 21 residues long. Germline CDR1 is MGHRA and CDR2 is YSYEKL. Time point described: baseline pretreatment blood. Regarding treatment: 15 Gy SBRT to primary tumor, nephrectomy 4 weeks later. Clear cell pathology was present in this patient's renal cell carcinoma. The method was immunoSEQ multiplex PCR; TCRdb's version includes in-frame clones alone and lacks a portion of them. The table shows 150,000 or so clones, with roughly 85% occurring only once. With respect to this clone: As yet, its antigen is unknown.

The specimen was blood, collected from a patient whose treatment included radiotherapy and nephrectomy. The gene calls are TRBV4-1 and TRBJ2-7, with TRBD2 identical over 16 bases. The receptor's source is a woman between 45 and 65 years old with renal cell carcinoma. CDR3 DNA sequence: TGCGCCAGCAGCCAAGACTTCTCTCCGGGACTAGCGGGGGGGGACCGGTACGAGCAGTACTTC. It yields the protein CASSQDFSPGLAGGDRYEQYF.